The entry below describes one TCR beta chain. Its specificity is unknown. The data belong to a study of a mutant IDH1 vaccine in newly diagnosed glioma. Findings of the study overall: Shifts in the top peripheral T cell clonotypes seemed unrelated to pseudoprogression.

This table comes from immunoSEQ multiplex PCR, and its TCRdb copy is limited to in-frame clones, with some not included. Of almost 85,000 clones listed, roughly 85% were seen once; the top ten hold roughly 2%. This CDR3 spans 14 amino acids. Germline V gives CDR1 MDHEN, CDR2 SYDVKM. With V trimmed by 3 bases and J by 6 bases, 4 bases remained unmatched. Time point reported: week 23, last vaccination. The investigators gave 300 ug of mutant IDH1 20-mer peptide in each vaccine dose, together with topical imiquimod. The material was PBMCs, obtained from a glioma patient whose treatment included an IDH1 peptide vaccine. The TCR originated in a young man with glioma. Some clones in this sample may be carry-over from other donors' samples. This chain connects TRBV28 to TRBJ2-2; 7 bases agree with TRBD1. The CDR3 bases are TGTGCCAGCAGTTTCGGGACAGAGGCCGGGGAGCTGTTTTTT. Its protein product is CASSFGTEAGELFF.